One and the same sample provided the 31 T cell receptor beta chains below, sequenced in a study of response to subunit inactivated influenza vaccine. TCRdb re-called the RT-PCR reads through MiXCR, storing one row per CDR3 protein. The sample lists just under 550,000 distinct CDR3 sequences, under 30% occurring once. The sample was also reused in another study, on T cells expressing NK-cell markers. This second study says: Generation of TCR beta cDNA was performed by 5'RACE template switching incorporating UMIs.

The sample consisted of CD4+ T cells sorted from PBMCs, taken 11 to 12 days after vaccination. The source of these receptors is a man aged 50 or older who received an inactivated influenza vaccine.

This clonotype was detected a few times. This rearrangement joins TRBV4-3 to TRBJ2-3; 11 bases agree with TRBD2. There are 16 residues in the CDR3. With V trimmed by 5 bases and J by 2 bases, 6 bases remained unmatched. Germline V gene lookup returns CDR1 LGHNA and CDR2 YSLEER. CDR3 protein: CASSSLAGANTDTQYF. The CDR3 DNA reads TGCGCCAGCAGCTCACTAGCGGGGGCCAACACAGATACGCAGTATTTT.

With regard to this clonotype: A junction end diverges from the germline sequence, so it may reflect a read error. The CDR3: CDSSKQRGGPDKQYF. CDR3 nucleotides: TGTGACAGCAGTAAGCAGCGGGGGGGCCCCGATAAGCAGTATTTT. V is TRBV6-1 and J is TRBJ2-3, with TRBD2 matching over 10 bases. This CDR3 spans 15 amino acids. The germline CDR1 and CDR2 sequences are MNHNS and SASEGT.

The genes are TRBV4-2 and TRBJ2-3, with a weak D call TRBD1 (6 bases). CDR3 length equals 15 residues. The germline V and J ends were trimmed by 0 bases and 5 bases, with 12 bases remaining between them. Germline V CDR1 and CDR2: LGHNA, YNFKEQ. The CDR3 is CASSQDGAGVDTQYF. The DNA of the CDR3 is TGTGCCAGCAGCCAAGATGGGGCAGGGGTAGATACGCAGTATTTT.

V usage is TRBV24-1 and J usage is TRBJ2-2; TRBD1 is a possible D gene (5 bases). In germline, CDR1 is KGHDR, CDR2 SFDVKD. Deletions cut 4 bases from V and 1 base from J, with 12 bases between. The CDR3 is 16 residues long. In DNA form, the CDR3 reads TGTGCCACCAGTGACCCACGGCAGGGGAACACCGGGGAGCTGTTTTTT. Residues: CATSDPRQGNTGELFF.

This clonotype showed up just a few times. J is TRBJ2-7 and V is TRBV12-3 or TRBV12-4, with D possibly being TRBD1 (6 bases). The CDR3 extends over 15 amino acids. V was shortened by 5 bases and J by 6 bases, with 20 bases between the two germline ends. The CDR3 is CASSLTGTSFSEQYF. Written as DNA, the CDR3 is TGTGCCAGCAGTCTAACCGGGACAAGCTTTTCCGAGCAGTACTTC.

The chain carries TRBV10-3 and TRBJ1-5, with no clear D. Germline V gives CDR1 ENHRY, CDR2 SYGVKD. Trimming shortened V by 2 bases and J by 9 bases, and 17 bases separated the two germline ends. The CDR3 loop spans 15 amino acids. CDR3 residues: CAISETEGTKAPQHF. In DNA form, the CDR3 reads TGTGCCATCAGTGAGACAGAGGGTACCAAAGCGCCCCAGCATTTT.

This chain links TRBV24-1 with TRBJ2-3, with D possibly TRBD1 on 6 matching bases. CDR3 size: 16 residues. In germline, CDR1 is KGHDR, CDR2 SFDVKD. Trimming pared 4 bases from V and 3 bases from J, leaving 16 bases between. The CDR3 region is CATSEPTGRVTDTQYF. CDR3 sequence (DNA): TGTGCCACCAGTGAACCCACAGGGCGTGTAACAGATACGCAGTATTTT.

The chain joins TRBV9 to TRBJ1-1, with 7 positions matching TRBD1. V lost 0 bases, J lost 6 bases, and 5 bases stayed unmatched. In germline, CDR1 is SGDLS, CDR2 YYNGEE. CDR3 length: 14 amino acids. Here the CDR3 reads CASSVGQGVAEAFF. CDR3 bases: TGTGCCAGCAGCGTAGGACAGGGTGTGGCTGAAGCTTTCTTT. Filled out from reference TRBV9 and TRBJ1-1, the complete variable domain reads DSGVTQTPKHLITATGQRVTLRCSPRSGDLSVYWYQQSLDQGLQFLIQYYNGEERAKGNILERFSAQQFPDLHSELNLSSLELGDSALYFCASSVGQGVAEAFFGQGTRLTVV.

The rearrangement links TRBV6-2 or TRBV6-3 to TRBJ2-7, with TRBD2 matching 7 bases. The V and J ends lost 2 bases and 6 bases, in that order; junction bases with no gene match: 4. Germline CDR1 and CDR2: MNHEY and SVGEGT. The CDR3 is 13 residues long. In DNA form, the CDR3 reads TGTGCCAGCAGTTACGGGAGGGTCGGCGAGCAGTACTTC. It translates to CASSYGRVGEQYF.

This sequence joins TRBV2 and TRBJ1-2; possibly TRBD1 for D (5 bases). This CDR3 contains 13 residues. V lost 5 bases and J lost 1, with 8 bases in between. In germline, CDR1 is SNHLY, CDR2 FYNNEI. The DNA for the CDR3 is TGTGCCAGCAGTATTGACAGTAACTATGGCTACACCTTC. Translation: CASSIDSNYGYTF. The full variable domain, rest sourced from reference TRBV2 and TRBJ1-2, is EPEVTQTPSHQVTQMGQEVILRCVPISNHLYFYWYRQILGQKVEFLVSFYNNEISEKSEIFDDQFSVERPDGSNFTLKIRSTKLEDSAMYFCASSIDSNYGYTFGSGTRLTVV.

This clonotype was seen at least ten times. The V call is TRBV18, the J call TRBJ2-1; D call uncertain. CDR1 and CDR2 (germline): KGHSH, LQKENI. CDR3 size: 13 residues. V lost 0 bases, J lost 10 bases, and 10 bases lay in between. The CDR3 here is CASSPPTLGEQFF. CDR3 sequence (DNA): TGTGCCAGCTCACCACCGACCCTGGGGGAGCAGTTCTTC.

The rearrangement links TRBV5-1 to TRBJ2-7; 7 nucleotides agree with TRBD1. The CDR3 extends over 16 amino acids. Losses at the gene ends were 4 bases for V and 0 bases for J; bases not matched to a gene: 10. Germline V gene data show CDR1 as SGHRS and CDR2 as YFSETQ. In nucleotides, the CDR3 is TGCGCCAGCAGCGGCCCCGGGACAGCCATCTCCTACGAGCAGTACTTC. Amino acid sequence: CASSGPGTAISYEQYF.

The chain combines TRBV29-1 with TRBJ2-3; 11 bases are shared with TRBD1. After removal of 6 bases from V and 5 bases from J, the junction contained 10 bases not matched to a gene. Germline lookup yields CDR1 SQVTM and CDR2 ANQGSEA. There are 15 residues in the CDR3. Here the CDR3 DNA reads TGCAGCGTGGGGTCCGGGACAGGGGGAGTAGATACGCAGTATTTT. Protein product: CSVGSGTGGVDTQYF.

The chain joins TRBV20-1 to TRBJ2-3, with D possibly matching TRBD2 (5 bases). The germline gives CDR1 DFQATT, CDR2 SNEGSKA (reference sequence). CDR3 length: 14 amino acids. V shed 7 bases and J shed 1 base, with 15 bases lying between them. CDR3 in DNA: TGCAGTGTAATAGCGCTTTCTGGCACAGATACGCAGTATTTT. The encoded protein is CSVIALSGTDTQYF.

The J gene is TRBJ2-5, the V gene TRBV7-7, with TRBD2 matching 10 bases. This CDR3 spans 17 amino acids. The V segment lost 1 base and the J segment 3 bases; nucleotides outside the gene matches: 8. Germline CDR1 reads SSHAT; CDR2 reads FNYEAQ (reference sequence). The CDR3 DNA follows: TGTGCCAGCAGCTTAGGTGATGGGACTAGCGCAGAAGAGACCCAGTACTTC. Translation: CASSLGDGTSAEETQYF. Together with reference TRBV7-7 and TRBJ2-5, the CDR3 gives the full variable domain: GAGVSQSPRYKVTKRGQDVTLRCDPISSHATLYWYQQALGQGPEFLTYFNYEAQPDKSGLPSDRFSAERPEGSISTLTIQRTEQRDSAMYRCASSLGDGTSAEETQYFGPGTRLLVL.

There are a few counts of this clonotype. The chain joins TRBV5-1 to TRBJ2-1; TRBD2 aligns across 8 bases. The CDR3 contains 15 residues. V gave up 0 bases and J gave up 5 bases; unmatched junction bases: 4. Per germline, CDR1 SGHRS and CDR2 YFSETQ. DNA for the CDR3: TGCGCCAGCAGCTTGGTAGCGGGGCCCCACAATGAGCAGTTCTTC. It is translated as CASSLVAGPHNEQFF.

This clonotype was counted only a few times. The chain has TRBV5-6 and TRBJ1-1; TRBD1 matches 10 bases. CDR3 size: 14 residues. V lost 4 bases to trimming and J lost 10 bases; unmatched junction nucleotides: 10. Looked up from germline, CDR1 is SGHDT and CDR2 is YYEEEE. As DNA, the CDR3 is TGTGCCAGCAGCCCACCGGGACAGGGGACAGGAGCTTTCTTT. It is translated as CASSPPGQGTGAFF.

The chain couples TRBV5-1 to TRBJ2-5, with TRBD2 matching over 7 bases. CDR3 length: 16 residues. Trimming took 1 base from V and 4 from J; bases not matched to a gene: 10. Germline assignment: CDR1 SGHRS and CDR2 YFSETQ. The CDR3 nucleotides are TGCGCCAGCAGCTTGAGTGCGGGAGCGGCGAGAGAGACCCAGTACTTC. Its translation: CASSLSAGAARETQYF.

The V call is TRBV5-1, the J call TRBJ2-1; D is unresolved. V lost 2 bases, J lost 5 bases, and 11 bases lay in between. CDR1 and CDR2 from the germline V gene are SGHRS and YFSETQ. The CDR3 sequence is 14 residues long. The CDR3 nucleotides read TGCGCCAGCAGCTTAATTGCTAGTAACAATGAGCAGTTCTTC. Its translation: CASSLIASNNEQFF.

The rearrangement links TRBV3-1 to TRBJ2-1; TRBD1 agrees at 8 bases. V dropped 1 base and J dropped 9; count of bases not matched to a gene: 8. The CDR3 sequence is 15 residues long. Germline CDR1 LGHDT, CDR2 YNNKEL (reference sequence). For the CDR3, the DNA is TGTGCCAGCAGCCAAGGGCAGGGGGCGATCGGTGAGCAGTTCTTC. Translating gives CASSQGQGAIGEQFF.

This clonotype was detected a few times. V usage is TRBV6-2 or TRBV6-3 and J usage is TRBJ2-7; D is possibly TRBD2 (6 bases). The V and J ends lost 6 bases and 3 bases respectively, with 18 bases between them. The CDR3 is 15 residues long. Germline CDR1 MNHEY, CDR2 SVGEGT. In DNA form, the CDR3 reads TGTGCCAGCAGCCCCTCCACGTGGAGGGGCTACGAGCAGTACTTC. Translating gives CASSPSTWRGYEQYF.

In the case of this clonotype: Sequence at one end of the junction differs from germline and may be a read error. The chain couples TRBV7-2 to TRBJ2-1, with TRBD2 identical over 9 bases. The CDR3 is 15 residues long. Germline loops: CDR1 SGHTA, CDR2 FQGNSA. CDR3 in amino acids: CASSLIAGGPNGQFF. The DNA of the CDR3 is TGTGCCAGCAGCTTAATTGCGGGAGGGCCCAATGGGCAGTTCTTC.

This chain uses TRBV20-1 with TRBJ2-3; 15 positions agree with TRBD2. Trimming at V came to 3 bases and at J to 5 bases, leaving 9 bases not matched to a gene. CDR3 length equals 17 residues. Germline V CDR1 and CDR2: DFQATT, SNEGSKA (reference sequence). CDR3 sequence (DNA): TGCAGTGCTAGCGCACCGGGACTAGCGGGGGGAGGAGATACGCAGTATTTT. Translated: CSASAPGLAGGGDTQYF.

This clonotype was counted only a few times. The V call is TRBV7-2, the J call TRBJ2-3; D gene unclear. Per the germline V gene, CDR1 is SGHTA and CDR2 is FQGNSA. Trimming cost V 4 bases and J 0 bases, with 11 bases left between them. The CDR3 consists of 15 residues. The CDR3 DNA follows: TGTGCCAGCAGCTCCAGGAGTCTTAGCACAGATACGCAGTATTTT. This codes for CASSSRSLSTDTQYF. The variable domain in full, with the rest retrieved from reference TRBV7-2 and TRBJ2-3, is GAGVSQSPSNKVTEKGKDVELRCDPISGHTALYWYRQSLGQGLEFLIYFQGNSAPDKSGLPSDRFSAERTGGSVSTLTIQRTQQEDSAVYLCASSSRSLSTDTQYFGPGTRLTVL.

This clonotype showed up just a few times. The rearrangement uses TRBV6-5 and TRBJ1-5, with D tentatively TRBD1 (6 bases). V shed 5 bases and J shed 3 bases, with 14 bases lying between them. The CDR3 totals 15 residues. Germline V gene lookup returns CDR1 MNHEY and CDR2 SVGAGI. The CDR3 is CASSNPGADNQPQHF. For the CDR3, the DNA is TGTGCCAGCAGTAACCCGGGGGCCGACAATCAGCCCCAGCATTTT.

The V gene is TRBV19, the J gene TRBJ2-4; D gene unclear. Looked up from germline, CDR1 is LNHDA and CDR2 is SQIVND (reference sequence). This CDR3 contains 13 residues. Trimming removed 2 bases from V and 7 bases from J, with 9 bases in between. This chain's CDR3 is CASSIIGQNIQYF. DNA for the CDR3: TGTGCCAGTAGTATAATAGGCCAGAACATTCAGTACTTC. The full variable domain, its missing parts supplied by reference TRBV19 and TRBJ2-4, is DGGITQSPKYLFRKEGQNVTLSCEQNLNHDAMYWYRQDPGQGLRLIYYSQIVNDFQKGDIAEGYSVSREKKESFPLTVTSAQKNPTAFYLCASSIIGQNIQYFGAGTRLSVL.

This clonotype occurred a few times. The chain combines TRBV10-3 with TRBJ2-3, with no clear D. The CDR3 totals 13 residues. Trimming took 2 bases from V and 7 from J, leaving 10 bases between them. The V gene's germline CDR1 is ENHRY and CDR2 SYGVKD. The CDR3 coding sequence is TGTGCCATCAGTGAGAGGGTCCCACATACGCAGTATTTT. As protein: CAISERVPHTQYF.

This chain links TRBV6-2 or TRBV6-3 with TRBJ1-5; weak D call: TRBD1 (6 bases). Germline values: CDR1 MNHEY, CDR2 SVGEGT. This CDR3 comprises 12 residues. V was cut by 8 bases and J by 9 bases, with 14 bases left in between. In DNA, the CDR3 is TGTGCCAGCGGCCGAATAGGGGGGCCCCAGCATTTT. It encodes CASGRIGGPQHF.

The chain employs TRBV10-3 and TRBJ2-7; 9 bases are shared with TRBD1. Germline assignment: CDR1 ENHRY and CDR2 SYGVKD. This CDR3 is built from 14 residues. V lost 4 bases, J lost 2 bases, and 3 bases stayed unmatched. The CDR3 reads CAISGTGAAYEQYF. DNA for the CDR3: TGTGCCATCAGTGGGACAGGGGCAGCCTACGAGCAGTACTTC.

In this sample, this clonotype turned up a few times. The chain uses TRBV3-1 and TRBJ1-1; D may be TRBD1 (6 bases). Deletions cut 1 base from V and 3 bases from J, with 9 bases between. The CDR3 has 14 residues. In germline, CDR1 is LGHDT, CDR2 YNNKEL (reference sequence). CDR3 in amino acids: CASSQAGVHTEAFF. The CDR3, as DNA: TGTGCCAGCAGCCAAGCAGGGGTGCACACTGAAGCTTTCTTT.

V is TRBV12-3 or TRBV12-4 and J is TRBJ2-5; 8 bases fit TRBD2. Unmatched junction bases numbered 11, after V lost 6 bases and J lost 5 bases. This CDR3 has 15 residues. The CDR3: CASRFAAGATETQYF. The CDR3 coding sequence is TGTGCCAGCAGATTCGCAGCGGGAGCTACGGAGACCCAGTACTTC.